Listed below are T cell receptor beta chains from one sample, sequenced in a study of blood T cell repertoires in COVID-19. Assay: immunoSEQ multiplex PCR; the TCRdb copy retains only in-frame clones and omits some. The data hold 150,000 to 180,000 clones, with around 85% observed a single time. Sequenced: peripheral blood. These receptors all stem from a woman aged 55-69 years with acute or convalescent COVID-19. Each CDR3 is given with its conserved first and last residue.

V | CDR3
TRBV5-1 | CASSPGGGDQPQHF
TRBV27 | CASSSWGGNTIYF
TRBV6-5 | CASSYNRGEYNEQFF
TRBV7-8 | CASSWGLQETQYF
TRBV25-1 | CASSEGYRATNEKLFF
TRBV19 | CASKGQVHEKLFF
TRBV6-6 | CASKDGDSYNEQFF
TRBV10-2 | CASRAGNQPQHF
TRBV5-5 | CASSLGPSGGETQYF
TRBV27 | CASSFPRGDQETQYF
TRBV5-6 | CASSLTSVDIQYF
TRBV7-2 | CASSLRLKNTEAFF
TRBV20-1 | CSGNPRGYTF
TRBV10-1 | CASSEGSSYNEQFF
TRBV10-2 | CASSESYLTSDTQYF
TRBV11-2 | CASSPRGPNNEQFF
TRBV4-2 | CASSQEVRSSYNSPLHF
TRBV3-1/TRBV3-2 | CASSQGQGKGYTF
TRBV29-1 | CSVAAGGNEKLFF
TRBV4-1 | CASSPRGGQDLYGYTF
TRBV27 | CASSIRGSNSPLHF
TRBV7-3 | CASSEDRVYGYTF
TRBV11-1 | CASSFATTEAFF
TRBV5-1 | CASSLPAGNQETQYF
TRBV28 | CASSSPGGAQHF
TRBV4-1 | CASSRYGTGNTEAFF
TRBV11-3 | CASSGGLAETQYF
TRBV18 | CASSPRDSRETQYF
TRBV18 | CASSPGAGNTMETQYF
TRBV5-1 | CASSEDRPYGYTF
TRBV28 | CASGNGGYGYTF
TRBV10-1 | CASSEDSSRPQHF
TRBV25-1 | CASRRQGGDYGYTF
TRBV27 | CASSLLGSPQGNEQFF
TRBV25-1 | CASSSWSGFGDTIYF
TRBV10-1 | CASSDGLGAYEQYF
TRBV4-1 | CASSTGGRWRETQYF
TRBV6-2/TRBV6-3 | CASSGQGLAEAFF
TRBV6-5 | CASNSGQGNYGYTF
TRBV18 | CASSPSPGNGYGYTF
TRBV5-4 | CASSPGLSNTEAFF
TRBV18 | CASSPVPPDGTGGMYEQYF
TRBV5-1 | CASNLGASGEDTQYF
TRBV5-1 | CASSSAAGYGYTF
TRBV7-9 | CASSPPGRAAFF
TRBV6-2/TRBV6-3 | CASSSRTGSYGYTF
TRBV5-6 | CASRPRGLGYGYTF
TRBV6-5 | CASNNRVQPQHF
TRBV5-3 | CARSLLAANTGELFF